This T cell receptor beta chain stems from a study of OX40 agonist ivuxolimab in advanced cancers. Regarding the complete study: Ivuxolimab was a fully human IgG2 agonistic monoclonal antibody targeting the costimulatory receptor OX40 (CD134). Intravenous ivuxolimab was administered to patients every 2 weeks at six dose levels: 0.01, 0.1, 0.3, 1.5, 3 and 10 mg/kg. The point of sequencing TCRbeta in the periphery was to test whether ivuxolimab changed TCR sequence diversity and drove clonal T-cell expansion. A male proportion of almost 85% and a mean age of 60 years, ranging from roughly 23 to 80, were recorded for the dose-escalation cohort. Three dose-escalation patients achieved partial responses, one with hepatocellular carcinoma and two with cutaneous melanoma. Of the approximately 50 dose-escalation patients, hepatocellular carcinoma was present in about 20, melanoma in around 15, renal cell carcinoma in 9 and head and neck cancer in 9. Patients were allowed to have had prior anti-PD-1, anti-PD-L1 or anti-CTLA-4 therapy, and approximately 40% of the dose-escalation patients had previously received checkpoint inhibitors. The paper describes the monotherapy dose-escalation part (N ≈ 51 patients) of the phase I trial of ivuxolimab. Beyond this particular receptor, the publication reports: At doses of 0.1 to 3.0 mg/kg, clonal expansion of both CD4+ and CD8+ blood T cells was observed from baseline to week 6. After ivuxolimab, more expanded clones were found on average in CD8+ T cells than in CD4+ T cells. The antigen specificity of the clonally expanded peripheral T cells was not determined. Low levels of normalized T-cell clonal expansion were also seen in some nonresponding patients. In the 0.1-3.0 mg/kg groups, partial responders had among the lowest normalized peripheral clonal expansion, particularly in CD8+ T cells.

This clone was seen just once. What antigen it recognizes has not been identified. Base qualities are not at hand, and no much larger clone is one base apart. In the germline V gene, CDR1 corresponds to SGHVS and CDR2 to FQNEAQ. The CDR3, from cysteine to phenylalanine, totals 14 residues. Kept here is only the CDR3 DNA, which spans 42 bases and is read in frame from base 1. V loses 5 bases of germline sequence and J loses 6 bases, and the interval between the two ends is 16 bases. Genomic DNA was isolated from the sorted cells so that the TCRbeta CDR3 region could be sequenced. TCRbeta CDR3 regions were sequenced using the immunoSEQ Assay. Here the immuneACCESS table is served through TCRdb, limited to in-frame sequences with V and J called. Missing clones are a known gap in these copies; in checked studies unresolved V genes cover under half, and the rest lacks a known reason. The sample table contains about 55,000 clones; only one count was recorded for approximately 80% of them. Jointly, the top ten make up approximately 6.8% of the sample.

The trial excluded patients who had a history of autoimmune disease or who were on systemic immunosuppression. In every dose cohort, peripheral blood was drawn for TCR sequencing at baseline, cycle 4 day 1, and cycle 7 day 1. The samples were taken from a phase I, first-in-human, multicenter, open-label dose-escalation trial of ivuxolimab. Adults with locally advanced or metastatic melanoma, renal cell carcinoma, hepatocellular carcinoma or head and neck squamous cell carcinoma were enrolled in the trial. CD4+ and CD8+ T cells were sorted separately from peripheral blood before TCR sequencing. The sequence joins TRBV7-8 to TRBJ1-1, with the D gene too uncertain to name. This sequence was found in an adult with an advanced solid tumor such as melanoma, head and neck, liver or kidney cancer. The sample consisted of CD4+ or CD8+ T cells sorted from blood, taken in a trial of the OX40 agonist ivuxolimab. The CDR3 is CASSPPQAHAEAFF. The DNA is TGTGCCAGCAGCCCTCCCCAGGCCCACGCTGAAGCTTTCTTT. The entire variable domain, with the stretches around the CDR3 drawn from the reference TRBV7-8 and TRBJ1-1 proteins, is GAGVSQSPRYKVAKRGQDVALRCDPISGHVSLFWYQQALGQGPEFLTYFQNEAQLDKSGLPSDRFFAERPEGSVSTLKIQRTQQEDSAVYLCASSPPQAHAEAFFGQGTRLTVV.